This TCR beta chain originates from a study of T cells in Graves' hyperthyroidism and ophthalmopathy. The overall study: Peripheral blood was collected at initial diagnosis, before any treatment. Whole-study results and caveats: The model foresaw ophthalmopathy a median 6.5 months prior to onset.

RNA transcripts served as the template for amplifying TCR beta CDR3 regions. The HTBI primer set drove a first-round RT-PCR of the TCR CDR3. TCRdb ran MiXCR on the multiplex PCR reads and lists one entry per CDR3 protein. Seen here are some 460,000 distinct CDR3 sequences, more than 15% observed once, and the top ten hold almost 8%. Between the trimmed V and J ends, which lost 0 bases and 5 bases, there was a span of 14 bases. The germline V gene encodes CDR1 SGHKS and CDR2 YYEKEE (reference sequence). The CDR3 has 15 amino acids. In regard to this clonotype: Antigen specificity is unknown.

The rearrangement links TRBV5-5 to TRBJ1-1; possibly TRBD1 for D (6 bases). The clonotype was recovered from a woman aged 18-30 years with Graves' hyperthyroidism. The sequencing input was blood. The CDR3, as DNA: TGTGCCAGCAGCTTGGTACGGGGGCGTGGAACTGAAGCTTTCTTT. Its protein is CASSLVRGRGTEAFF.